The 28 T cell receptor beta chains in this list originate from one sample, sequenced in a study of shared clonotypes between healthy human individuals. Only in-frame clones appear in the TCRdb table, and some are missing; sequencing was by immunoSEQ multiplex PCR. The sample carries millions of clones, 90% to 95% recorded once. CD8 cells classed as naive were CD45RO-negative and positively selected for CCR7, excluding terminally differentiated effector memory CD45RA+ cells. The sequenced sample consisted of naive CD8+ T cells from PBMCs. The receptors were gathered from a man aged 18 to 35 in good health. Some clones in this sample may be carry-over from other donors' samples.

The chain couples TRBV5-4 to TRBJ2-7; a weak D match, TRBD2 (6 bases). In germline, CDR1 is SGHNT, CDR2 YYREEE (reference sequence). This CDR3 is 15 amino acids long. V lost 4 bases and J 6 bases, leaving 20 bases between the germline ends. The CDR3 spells CASSPGMRGDREQYF. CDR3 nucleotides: TGTGCCAGCAGCCCTGGTATGCGGGGCGACCGCGAGCAGTACTTC.

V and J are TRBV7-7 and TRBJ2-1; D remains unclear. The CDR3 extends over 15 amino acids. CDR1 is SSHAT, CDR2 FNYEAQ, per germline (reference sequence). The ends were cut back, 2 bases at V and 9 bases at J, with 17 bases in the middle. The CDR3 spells CASSLFLDPLVEQFF. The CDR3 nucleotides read TGTGCCAGCAGCTTATTTCTAGATCCCCTCGTTGAGCAGTTCTTC. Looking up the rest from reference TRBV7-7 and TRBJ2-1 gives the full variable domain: GAGVSQSPRYKVTKRGQDVTLRCDPISSHATLYWYQQALGQGPEFLTYFNYEAQPDKSGLPSDRFSAERPEGSISTLTIQRTEQRDSAMYRCASSLFLDPLVEQFFGPGTRLTVL.

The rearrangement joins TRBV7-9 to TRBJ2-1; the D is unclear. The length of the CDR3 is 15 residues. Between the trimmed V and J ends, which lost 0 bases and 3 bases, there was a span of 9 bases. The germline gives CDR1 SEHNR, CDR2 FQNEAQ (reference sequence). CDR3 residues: CASSLAGFFYNEQFF. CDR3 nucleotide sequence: TGTGCCAGCAGCTTAGCTGGCTTTTTCTACAATGAGCAGTTCTTC.

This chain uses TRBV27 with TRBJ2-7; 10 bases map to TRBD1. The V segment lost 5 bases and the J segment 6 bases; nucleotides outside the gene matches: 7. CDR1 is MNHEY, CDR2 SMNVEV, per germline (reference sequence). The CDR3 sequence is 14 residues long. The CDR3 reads CASSLPGQGTEQYF. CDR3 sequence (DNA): TGTGCCAGCAGTCTCCCGGGACAGGGGACCGAGCAGTACTTC.

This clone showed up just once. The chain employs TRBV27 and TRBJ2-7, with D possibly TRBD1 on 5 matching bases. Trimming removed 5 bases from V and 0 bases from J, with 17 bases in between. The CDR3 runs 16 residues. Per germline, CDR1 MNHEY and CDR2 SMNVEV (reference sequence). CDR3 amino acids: CASSPRYGASSYEQYF. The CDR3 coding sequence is TGTGCCAGCAGTCCTCGATATGGGGCTAGCTCCTACGAGCAGTACTTC.

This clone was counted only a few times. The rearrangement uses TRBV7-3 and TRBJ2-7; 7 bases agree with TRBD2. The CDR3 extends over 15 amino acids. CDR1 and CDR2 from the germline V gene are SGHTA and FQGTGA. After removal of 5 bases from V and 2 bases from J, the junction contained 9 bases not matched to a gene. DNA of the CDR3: TGTGCCAGCAGCCCCGTCGGGACTAACACCTACGAGCAGTACTTC. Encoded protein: CASSPVGTNTYEQYF.

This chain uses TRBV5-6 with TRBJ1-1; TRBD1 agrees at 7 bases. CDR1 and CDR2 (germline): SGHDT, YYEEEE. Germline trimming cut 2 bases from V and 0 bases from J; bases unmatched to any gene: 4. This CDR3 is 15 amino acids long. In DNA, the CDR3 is TGTGCCAGCAGCTTCCTAGACAGGGTGAACACTGAAGCTTTCTTT. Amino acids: CASSFLDRVNTEAFF.

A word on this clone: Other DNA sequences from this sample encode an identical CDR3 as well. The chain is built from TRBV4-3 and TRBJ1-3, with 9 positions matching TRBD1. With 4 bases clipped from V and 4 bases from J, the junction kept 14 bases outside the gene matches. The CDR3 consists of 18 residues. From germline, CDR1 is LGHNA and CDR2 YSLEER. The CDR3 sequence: CASSRIGQGLARGNTIYF. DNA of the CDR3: TGCGCCAGCAGCCGCATCGGACAGGGGCTGGCCCGGGGAAACACCATATATTTT.

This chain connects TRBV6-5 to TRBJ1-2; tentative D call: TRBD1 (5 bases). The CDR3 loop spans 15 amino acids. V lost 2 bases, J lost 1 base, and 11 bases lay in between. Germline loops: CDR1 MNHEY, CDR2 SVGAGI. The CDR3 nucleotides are TGTGCCAGCAGTTACCGCACAGGACTTAACTATGGCTACACCTTC. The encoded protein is CASSYRTGLNYGYTF.

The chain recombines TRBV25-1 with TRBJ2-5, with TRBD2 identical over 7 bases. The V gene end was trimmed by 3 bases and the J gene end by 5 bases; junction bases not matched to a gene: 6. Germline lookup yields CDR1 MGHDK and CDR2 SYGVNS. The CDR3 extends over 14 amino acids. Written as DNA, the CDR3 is TGTGCCAGCAGTGAGGGCGGGAGCCGGGAGACCCAGTACTTC. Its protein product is CASSEGGSRETQYF.

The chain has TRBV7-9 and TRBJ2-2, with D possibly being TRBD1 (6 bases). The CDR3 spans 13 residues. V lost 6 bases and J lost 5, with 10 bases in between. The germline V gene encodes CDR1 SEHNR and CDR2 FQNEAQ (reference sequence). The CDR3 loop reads CASSQGRTGELFF. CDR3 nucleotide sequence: TGTGCCAGCAGTCAGGGGAGAACCGGGGAGCTGTTTTTT.

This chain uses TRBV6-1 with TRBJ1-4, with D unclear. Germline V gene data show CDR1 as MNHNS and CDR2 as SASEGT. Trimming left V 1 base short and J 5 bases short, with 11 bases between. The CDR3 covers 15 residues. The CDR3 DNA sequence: TGTGCCAGCAGTGAAGTGGCAGGCCTCAATGAAAAACTGTTTTTT. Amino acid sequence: CASSEVAGLNEKLFF.

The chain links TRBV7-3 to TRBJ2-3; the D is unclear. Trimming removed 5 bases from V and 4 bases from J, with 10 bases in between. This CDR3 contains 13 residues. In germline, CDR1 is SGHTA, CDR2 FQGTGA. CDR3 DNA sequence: TGTGCCAGCAGCCTTATAGGTTCAGATACGCAGTATTTT. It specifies CASSLIGSDTQYF. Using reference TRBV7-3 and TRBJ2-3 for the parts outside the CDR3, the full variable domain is GAGVSQTPSNKVTEKGKYVELRCDPISGHTALYWYRQSLGQGPEFLIYFQGTGAADDSGLPNDRFFAVRPEGSVSTLKIQRTERGDSAVYLCASSLIGSDTQYFGPGTRLTVL.

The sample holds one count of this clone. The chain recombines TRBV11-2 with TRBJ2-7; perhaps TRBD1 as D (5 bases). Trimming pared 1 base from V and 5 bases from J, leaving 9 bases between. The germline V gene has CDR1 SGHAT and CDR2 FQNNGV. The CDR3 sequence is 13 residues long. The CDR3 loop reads CASSLVIGDEQYF. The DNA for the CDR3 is TGTGCCAGCAGCTTAGTTATAGGGGACGAGCAGTACTTC.

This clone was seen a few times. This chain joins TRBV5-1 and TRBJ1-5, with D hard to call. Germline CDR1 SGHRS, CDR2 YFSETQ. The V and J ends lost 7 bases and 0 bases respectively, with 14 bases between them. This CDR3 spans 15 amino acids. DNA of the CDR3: TGCGCCAGCGAGAGACGGACTTATAGCAATCAGCCCCAGCATTTT. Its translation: CASERRTYSNQPQHF.

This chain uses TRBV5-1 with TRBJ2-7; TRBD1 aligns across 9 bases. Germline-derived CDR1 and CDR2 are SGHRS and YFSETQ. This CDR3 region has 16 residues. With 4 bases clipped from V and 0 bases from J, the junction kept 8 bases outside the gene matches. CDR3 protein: CASSHPGQGNSYEQYF. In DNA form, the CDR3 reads TGCGCCAGCAGCCACCCGGGACAGGGTAACTCCTACGAGCAGTACTTC.

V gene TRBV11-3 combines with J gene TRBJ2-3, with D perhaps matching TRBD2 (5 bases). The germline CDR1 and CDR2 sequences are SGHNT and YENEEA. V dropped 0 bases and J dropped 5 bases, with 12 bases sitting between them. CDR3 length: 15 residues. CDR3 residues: CASSLEHRDGDTQYF. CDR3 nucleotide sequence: TGTGCCAGCAGCTTAGAACACCGGGATGGAGATACGCAGTATTTT.

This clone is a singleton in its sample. The CDR3 sequence: CASREGPGNTIYF. CDR3 nucleotides: TGTGCCAGCAGAGAAGGTCCTGGAAACACCATATATTTT. The chain links TRBV7-9 to TRBJ1-3; D is undetermined. Germline CDR1 SEHNR, CDR2 FQNEAQ (reference sequence). Trimming removed 6 bases from V and 2 bases from J, with 8 bases in between. This CDR3 contains 13 residues.

CDR3 loop: CASSLDPGQGSYEQYF. Here the CDR3 DNA reads TGCGCCAGCAGCTTGGATCCGGGACAGGGGTCCTACGAGCAGTACTTC. The gene calls are TRBV5-1 and TRBJ2-7, with 10 positions matching TRBD1. V gave up 0 bases and J gave up 1 base; unmatched junction bases: 4. Per the germline V gene, CDR1 is SGHRS and CDR2 is YFSETQ. This CDR3 comprises 16 residues.

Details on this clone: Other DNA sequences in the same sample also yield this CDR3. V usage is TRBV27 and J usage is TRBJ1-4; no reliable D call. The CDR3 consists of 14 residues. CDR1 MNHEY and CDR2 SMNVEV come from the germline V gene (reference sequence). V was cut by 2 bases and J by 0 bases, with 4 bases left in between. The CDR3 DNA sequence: TGTGCCAGCAGTTTACGAGCAACTAATGAAAAACTGTTTTTT. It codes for CASSLRATNEKLFF.

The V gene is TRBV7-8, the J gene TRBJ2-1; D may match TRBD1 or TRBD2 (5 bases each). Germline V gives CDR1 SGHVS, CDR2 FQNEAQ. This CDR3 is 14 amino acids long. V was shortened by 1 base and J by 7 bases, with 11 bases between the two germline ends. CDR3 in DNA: TGTGCCAGCAGCTTAGTTGGGACCCCTAATGAGCAGTTCTTC. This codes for CASSLVGTPNEQFF.

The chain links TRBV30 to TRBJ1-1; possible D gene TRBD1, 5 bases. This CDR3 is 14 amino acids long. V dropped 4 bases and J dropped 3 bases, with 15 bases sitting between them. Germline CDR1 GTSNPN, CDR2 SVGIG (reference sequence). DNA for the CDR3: TGTGCCTGGACCCCATTGGGGGGTGACACTGAAGCTTTCTTT. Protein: CAWTPLGGDTEAFF.

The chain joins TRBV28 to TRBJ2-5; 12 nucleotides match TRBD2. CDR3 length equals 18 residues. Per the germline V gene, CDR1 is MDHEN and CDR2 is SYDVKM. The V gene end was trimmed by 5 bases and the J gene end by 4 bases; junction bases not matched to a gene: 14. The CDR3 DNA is TGTGCCAGCAGTCCCGGACTAGCGGGACGTCCCTGGGCAGAGACCCAGTACTTC. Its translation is CASSPGLAGRPWAETQYF.

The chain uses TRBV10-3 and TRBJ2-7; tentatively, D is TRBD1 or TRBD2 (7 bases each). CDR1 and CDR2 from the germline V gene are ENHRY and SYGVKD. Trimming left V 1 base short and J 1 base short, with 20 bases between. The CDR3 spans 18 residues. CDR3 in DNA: TGTGCCATCAGTGAGTGGACAGGTTCTGGGGAGGGGTCCTACGAGCAGTACTTC. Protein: CAISEWTGSGEGSYEQYF.

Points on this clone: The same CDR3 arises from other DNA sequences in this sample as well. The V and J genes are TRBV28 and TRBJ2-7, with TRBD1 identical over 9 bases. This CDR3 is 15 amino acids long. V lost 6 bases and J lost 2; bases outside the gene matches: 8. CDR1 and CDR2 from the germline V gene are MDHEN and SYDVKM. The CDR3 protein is CASRSPGQGAYEQYF. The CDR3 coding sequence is TGTGCCAGCAGGTCCCCGGGACAGGGAGCCTACGAGCAGTACTTC.

DNA for the CDR3: TGTGCCAGCAGCCCCCGGGCCTCGACCGGGGAGCTGTTTTTT. This translates into CASSPRASTGELFF. The rearrangement joins TRBV9 to TRBJ2-2; D not certain. This CDR3 has 14 residues. Germline CDR1 is SGDLS and CDR2 is YYNGEE. With 4 bases removed from V and 5 bases from J, the gap between germline ends came to 12 bases.

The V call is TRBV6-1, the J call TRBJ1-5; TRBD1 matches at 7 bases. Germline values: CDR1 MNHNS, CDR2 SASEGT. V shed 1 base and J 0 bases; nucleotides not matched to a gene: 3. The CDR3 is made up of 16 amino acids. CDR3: CASSEGDRYSNQPQHF. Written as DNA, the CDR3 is TGTGCCAGCAGTGAAGGGGACAGATATAGCAATCAGCCCCAGCATTTT.

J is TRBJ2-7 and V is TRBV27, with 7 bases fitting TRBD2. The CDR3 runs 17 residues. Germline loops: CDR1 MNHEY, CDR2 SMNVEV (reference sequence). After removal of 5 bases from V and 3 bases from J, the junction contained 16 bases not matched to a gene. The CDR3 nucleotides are TGTGCCAGCAGTCCATCCCTGGGGGAGGGTGGGGTCTACGAGCAGTACTTC. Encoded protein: CASSPSLGEGGVYEQYF.